Below are 32 T cell receptor beta chains sequenced from a single sample in a study of T cells in Graves' hyperthyroidism and ophthalmopathy. RNA transcripts provided the source from which TCR beta CDR3 regions were amplified. Researchers ran a first-round RT-PCR on the TCR CDR3 using the HTBI primer set. One entry per CDR3 protein, called by TCRdb with MiXCR from the multiplex PCR reads. The table has hundreds of thousands of distinct CDR3 sequences, approximately 15% seen once. Input material: blood. The source is an older woman with Graves' ophthalmopathy.

The V and J genes are TRBV6-2 or TRBV6-3 and TRBJ2-7; D is unresolved. The CDR3 consists of 14 residues. From germline, CDR1 is MNHEY and CDR2 SVGEGT. Trimming stripped 6 bases from V and 0 bases from J, with 12 bases between. CDR3 sequence reads: CASSPRPGSYEQYF. Written as DNA, the CDR3 is TGTGCCAGCAGCCCCCGCCCAGGCTCCTACGAGCAGTACTTC.

This clonotype was seen repeatedly, ten times or more. The rearrangement links TRBV5-6 to TRBJ2-7, with a weak D call TRBD2 (5 bases). CDR3 length equals 12 residues. The V gene's germline CDR1 is SGHDT and CDR2 YYEEEE. Between the trimmed V and J ends, which lost 4 bases and 5 bases, there was a span of 10 bases. The DNA of the CDR3 is TGTGCCAGCAGCCGGGATGGGGACGAGCAGTACTTC. It translates to CASSRDGDEQYF.

This clonotype was recorded at least ten times. This chain uses TRBV7-2 with TRBJ2-7, with D unresolved. The CDR3 totals 15 residues. V lost 4 bases to trimming and J lost 2 bases, with 15 bases between them. Germline V gene data show CDR1 as SGHTA and CDR2 as FQGNSA. The CDR3 region has the DNA TGTGCCAGCAGCTACGGAGAGGCCCAGACCTACGAGCAGTACTTC. Protein: CASSYGEAQTYEQYF.

This chain uses TRBV4-3 with TRBJ1-1, with 8 bases aligning to TRBD1. V shed 3 bases, J shed 3 bases, and the junction held 6 bases outside the gene matches. The CDR3 has 15 residues. Germline V lookup: CDR1 LGHNA, CDR2 YSLEER. CDR3 DNA: TGCGCCAGCAGCCAGGGGGCGGACAGGGACACTGAAGCTTTCTTT. Translating it yields CASSQGADRDTEAFF.

Only a few counts were recorded for this clonotype. The chain couples TRBV5-1 to TRBJ2-3; no clear D gene. The CDR3 contains 15 residues. Germline V gene data show CDR1 as SGHRS and CDR2 as YFSETQ. Trimming pared 6 bases from V and 0 bases from J, leaving 14 bases between. CDR3 in amino acids: CASKREPSSTDTQYF. CDR3 nucleotide sequence: TGCGCCAGCAAGCGTGAACCATCCAGCACAGATACGCAGTATTTT.

A note on this clonotype: This clone may be a read error of a much larger clone one base away. This rearrangement joins TRBV28 to TRBJ2-1; 7 bases fit TRBD1. Germline CDR1 and CDR2: MDHEN and SYDVKM. This CDR3 contains 14 residues. The V and J ends lost 6 bases and 10 bases, in that order; junction bases with no gene match: 12. The CDR3 coding sequence is TGTGCCAGCAGCTCGACAGGGAACCCCAACGAGCAGTTCTTC. This encodes CASSSTGNPNEQFF.

The table lists this clonotype with many counts. V is TRBV30 and J is TRBJ1-2; possibly TRBD1 for D (5 bases). The V gene's germline CDR1 is GTSNPN and CDR2 SVGIG (reference sequence). Deletions cut 3 bases from V and 5 bases from J, with 13 bases between. The CDR3 sequence is 13 residues long. The CDR3 sequence: CAWRGRFRYGYTF. The CDR3 bases are TGTGCCTGGAGGGGACGCTTCCGATATGGCTACACCTTC.

This clonotype was recorded many times. J is TRBJ1-5 and V is TRBV6-2 or TRBV6-3, with D perhaps matching TRBD1 (5 bases). Trimming took off 2 bases at V and 4 bases at J, with 12 bases between the two ends. Germline values: CDR1 MNHEY, CDR2 SVGEGT. This CDR3 is 15 amino acids long. The CDR3 coding sequence is TGTGCCAGCAGTTACCTGGGGCTGGGAAATCAGCCCCAGCATTTT. The encoded protein is CASSYLGLGNQPQHF.

The chain couples TRBV28 to TRBJ2-7; 14 nucleotides line up with TRBD2. This CDR3 is built from 19 residues. Losses at the gene ends were 4 bases for V and 6 bases for J; bases not matched to a gene: 17. CDR1 MDHEN and CDR2 SYDVKM come from the germline V gene. The CDR3 loop is CASSSTGTSGSRVSGEQYF. As DNA, the CDR3 is TGTGCCAGCAGTTCCACCGGGACTAGCGGGAGTCGGGTGTCTGGCGAGCAGTACTTC.

This clonotype was counted many times. The V gene is TRBV12-3 or TRBV12-4, the J gene TRBJ1-1; D gene uncertain. The CDR3 length is 14 residues. The V end was cut by 7 bases, the J end by 1 base, with 13 bases between. CDR3 protein: CASTNYEGNTEAFF. The CDR3 DNA is TGTGCCAGCACCAACTATGAGGGGAACACTGAAGCTTTCTTT.

This clonotype was recorded at least ten times. The rearrangement joins TRBV29-1 to TRBJ1-1; TRBD1 might be the D (5 bases). The CDR3 is made up of 12 amino acids. Germline assignment: CDR1 SQVTM and CDR2 ANQGSEA. The ends were cut back, 7 bases at V and 3 bases at J, with 12 bases in the middle. The CDR3 DNA follows: TGCAGCGCTGAGGGGCTGTACACTGAAGCTTTCTTT. This sequence encodes CSAEGLYTEAFF.

The chain couples TRBV28 to TRBJ2-7, with 7 bases that match TRBD2. V was clipped by 7 bases and J by 2 bases; unmatched bases: 11. Germline V gives CDR1 MDHEN, CDR2 SYDVKM. The CDR3 covers 15 residues. The CDR3 reads CASISGVGTTYEQYF. The CDR3 nucleotides are TGTGCCAGCATCTCGGGGGTGGGGACTACCTACGAGCAGTACTTC. The whole variable domain, filled in from reference TRBV28 and TRBJ2-7, reads DVKVTQSSRYLVKRTGEKVFLECVQDMDHENMFWYRQDPGLGLRLIYFSYDVKMKEKGDIPEGYSVSREKKERFSLILESASTNQTSMYLCASISGVGTTYEQYFGPGTRLTVT.

The CDR3 is CASSPRGVSGNTIYF. CDR3 coding DNA: TGTGCCAGCTCCCCCAGGGGGGTATCTGGAAACACCATATATTTT. The chain is built from TRBV27 and TRBJ1-3; 7 positions match TRBD1. The CDR3 contains 15 residues. CDR1 is MNHEY and CDR2 is SMNVEV in the germline V gene (reference sequence). J lost 1 base, V lost 8 bases, and 8 bases had no gene match.

This clonotype was seen many times. The gene calls are TRBV4-1 and TRBJ2-7, with a possible D match to TRBD2 (5 bases). The length of the CDR3 is 14 residues. V dropped 1 base and J dropped 1 base, with 8 bases sitting between them. Germline V CDR1 and CDR2: MGHRA, YSYEKL. The CDR3 region is CASSQVAGSYEQYF. The CDR3 DNA sequence: TGCGCCAGCAGCCAAGTTGCGGGTTCCTACGAGCAGTACTTC.

At least ten counts were recorded for this clonotype. This chain joins TRBV18 and TRBJ2-1; D might be TRBD1 or TRBD2, each matching 5 bases. Trimming took off 8 bases at V and 0 bases at J, with 14 bases between the two ends. The length of the CDR3 is 15 residues. Germline V gene data show CDR1 as KGHSH and CDR2 as LQKENI. The DNA of the CDR3 is TGTGCCAGCAGTTTATGGGGGAGCTCCTACAATGAGCAGTTCTTC. Translation: CASSLWGSSYNEQFF.

V gene TRBV12-3 or TRBV12-4 combines with J gene TRBJ2-3; 13 nucleotides line up with TRBD2. The V and J ends lost 3 bases and 6 bases, in that order; junction bases with no gene match: 21. The CDR3 extends over 21 amino acids. As DNA, the CDR3 is TGTGCCAGCAGTTTCCTGAACAGGGTTTCTACTAGCGGGAGGGCCGCTGATACGCAGTATTTT. Its protein product is CASSFLNRVSTSGRAADTQYF.

This clonotype occurred many times. The J gene is TRBJ2-3, the V gene TRBV5-6; D perhaps matches TRBD1 (6 bases). V was shortened by 3 bases and J by 2 bases, with 16 bases between the two germline ends. The germline gives CDR1 SGHDT, CDR2 YYEEEE. The CDR3 covers 16 residues. The CDR3 DNA reads TGTGCCAGCAGCTCTTCCGGGACACTACACACAGATACGCAGTATTTT. Amino acids: CASSSSGTLHTDTQYF. Full variable domain (remainder filled in from reference TRBV5-6 and TRBJ2-3): DAGVTQSPTHLIKTRGQQVTLRCSPKSGHDTVSWYQQALGQGPQFIFQYYEEEERQRGNFPDRFSGHQFPNYSSELNVNALLLGDSALYLCASSSSGTLHTDTQYFGPGTRLTVL.

With respect to this clonotype: This may be a read error: a much more frequent sequence differs by one nucleotide. This chain connects TRBV7-2 to TRBJ2-3; either TRBD1 or TRBD2 may supply D (5 bases each). The CDR3 is 15 residues long. CDR1 is SGHTA and CDR2 is FQGNSA in the germline V gene. V was cut by 4 bases and J by 2 bases, with 13 bases left in between. The CDR3 is CASSSGTPITDTQYF. As DNA, the CDR3 is TGTGCCAGCAGCTCGGGGACGCCCATCACAGATACGCAGTATTTT.

J is TRBJ2-7 and V is TRBV29-1; 7 positions match TRBD1. This CDR3 comprises 12 residues. Looked up from germline, CDR1 is SQVTM and CDR2 is ANQGSEA. V lost 6 bases and J lost 2; bases outside the gene matches: 4. For the CDR3, the DNA is TGCAGCGTGACGACAGGGCCCTACGAGCAGTACTTC. Its translation: CSVTTGPYEQYF.

This clonotype showed up just a few times. This sequence joins TRBV2 and TRBJ2-7; possibly TRBD2 for D (6 bases). Germline assignment: CDR1 SNHLY and CDR2 FYNNEI. This CDR3 comprises 13 residues. Trimming took 7 bases from V and 3 from J, leaving 13 bases between them. The CDR3 DNA follows: TGTGCCAGCACCGGGGGATTGGACTACGAGCAGTACTTC. Translation: CASTGGLDYEQYF. Filled out from reference TRBV2 and TRBJ2-7, the complete variable domain reads EPEVTQTPSHQVTQMGQEVILRCVPISNHLYFYWYRQILGQKVEFLVSFYNNEISEKSEIFDDQFSVERPDGSNFTLKIRSTKLEDSAMYFCASTGGLDYEQYFGPGTRLTVT.

Many counts were recorded for this clonotype. J is TRBJ2-1 and V is TRBV14; no definite D call. This CDR3 contains 13 residues. Germline CDR1 SGHDN, CDR2 FVKESK. Trimming cost V 0 bases and J 8 bases, with 8 bases left between them. In DNA form, the CDR3 reads TGTGCCAGCAGCCAAGATAATTCGGATGAGCAGTTCTTC. Its translation is CASSQDNSDEQFF. Complete variable domain (other parts from reference TRBV14 and TRBJ2-1): EAGVTQFPSHSVIEKGQTVTLRCDPISGHDNLYWYRRVMGKEIKFLLHFVKESKQDESGMPNNRFLAERTGGTYSTLKVQPAELEDSGVYFCASSQDNSDEQFFGPGTRLTVL.

This clonotype was picked up many times. The chain is built from TRBV18 and TRBJ2-5; 7 bases match TRBD2. The germline V gene has CDR1 KGHSH and CDR2 LQKENI. V trimming: 5 bases; J trimming: 4 bases; junction bases outside the gene matches: 7. The CDR3 spans 14 residues. The CDR3 loop is CASSTSSSGETQYF. The CDR3 nucleotides are TGTGCCAGCTCAACCTCGTCTAGCGGAGAGACCCAGTACTTC.

This sequence joins TRBV5-1 and TRBJ1-6; 8 positions match TRBD1. From germline, CDR1 is SGHRS and CDR2 YFSETQ. The J segment lost 3 bases and the V segment lost 1 base, leaving 12 bases of the junction unmatched. The CDR3 has 19 residues. Here the CDR3 DNA reads TGCGCCAGCAGCTTGTACCCTCCGGGACAGGAGAGCTATAATTCACCCCTCCACTTT. The encoded protein is CASSLYPPGQESYNSPLHF.

This clonotype was seen only a few times. The gene calls are TRBV4-2 and TRBJ1-1, with 7 bases matching TRBD1. This CDR3 is built from 18 residues. The germline gives CDR1 LGHNA, CDR2 YNFKEQ. J gave up 0 bases and V 0 bases, and 10 bases lay outside the gene matches. CDR3 region: CASSQERGKGALNTEAFF. As DNA, the CDR3 is TGTGCCAGCAGCCAAGAGAGGGGAAAGGGGGCCTTGAACACTGAAGCTTTCTTT.

This clonotype was seen ten or more times. The chain is built from TRBV7-9 and TRBJ1-1; D is unclear. The length of the CDR3 is 12 residues. Germline lookup yields CDR1 SEHNR and CDR2 FQNEAQ (reference sequence). V lost 8 bases and J 6 bases, leaving 13 bases between the germline ends. The CDR3 sequence is CASGPRWAEAFF. CDR3 sequence (DNA): TGTGCCAGCGGACCCCGGTGGGCTGAAGCTTTCTTT.

This clonotype was picked up many times. The chain employs TRBV2 and TRBJ2-1, with 10 bases that match TRBD1. The CDR3 has 16 amino acids. J lost 3 bases, V lost 8 bases, and 10 bases had no gene match. CDR1 and CDR2 (germline): SNHLY, FYNNEI. The chain's CDR3 is CASCEPGTGDYNEQFF. The CDR3 DNA reads as TGTGCCAGCTGCGAACCCGGGACAGGGGACTACAATGAGCAGTTCTTC.

This clonotype was detected only a few times. This chain uses TRBV20-1 with TRBJ2-7; 7 bases line up with TRBD2. The CDR3 spans 15 residues. The ends lost 3 bases at V and 2 bases at J; junction bases unmatched: 10. CDR1 is DFQATT and CDR2 is SNEGSKA in the germline V gene (reference sequence). CDR3: CSASPGTTTAYEQYF. The CDR3 DNA reads as TGCAGTGCTAGTCCCGGGACTACCACGGCCTACGAGCAGTACTTC.

There are many counts of this clonotype. The chain carries TRBV24-1 and TRBJ2-3, with 7 nucleotides matching TRBD1. This CDR3 contains 14 residues. V lost 4 bases to trimming and J lost 6 bases; unmatched junction nucleotides: 6. Germline V gene lookup returns CDR1 KGHDR and CDR2 SFDVKD. The CDR3 bases are TGTGCCACCAGTGAAAGACAGGGAGCCGATACGCAGTATTTT. Its protein is CATSERQGADTQYF.

The sample holds a few counts of this clonotype. The chain joins TRBV6-2 or TRBV6-3 to TRBJ1-1; 12 bases agree with TRBD1. The CDR3 loop spans 14 amino acids. The trim removed 3 bases at V and 9 bases at J, leaving 5 bases unmatched. Germline values: CDR1 MNHEY, CDR2 SVGEGT. CDR3 in DNA: TGTGCCAGCAGTTATGCCGGGACAGGGGGCAAAGCTTTCTTT. This gives the protein CASSYAGTGGKAFF.

The J gene is TRBJ2-5, the V gene TRBV29-1, with TRBD1 identical over 9 bases. V was pared by 5 bases and J by 0 bases, with 1 base of the junction left unmatched. The CDR3 has 13 residues. CDR1 SQVTM and CDR2 ANQGSEA come from the germline V gene. CDR3 in DNA: TGCAGCGTTAACAGGGGGCACCAAGAGACCCAGTACTTC. This translates into CSVNRGHQETQYF.

V usage is TRBV9 and J usage is TRBJ2-7, with D hard to call. CDR1 SGDLS and CDR2 YYNGEE come from the germline V gene. Trimming took off 0 bases at V and 0 bases at J, with 13 bases between the two ends. This CDR3 has 16 residues. The CDR3 DNA reads TGTGCCAGCAGCGTAGAGGGAAGTTCGACCTCCTACGAGCAGTACTTC. Its translation: CASSVEGSSTSYEQYF.

This clonotype occurred many times. The gene calls are TRBV5-1 and TRBJ2-7, with a possible D match to TRBD2 (5 bases). The ends were cut back, 5 bases at V and 0 bases at J, with 9 bases in the middle. The CDR3 covers 13 residues. CDR1 is SGHRS, CDR2 YFSETQ, per germline. DNA for the CDR3: TGCGCCAGCAGAGGACTGAGCTCCTACGAGCAGTACTTC. It is translated as CASRGLSSYEQYF.